The 25 T cell receptor beta chains below were found in one sample sequenced in a study of molecular identifiers for immune sequencing clone quantification. TCRdb reprocessed the PCR reads with MiXCR, giving one entry per CDR3 protein. Altogether a few hundred thousand distinct CDR3 sequences are present, around 21% being singletons, with the ten largest covering 0.84%. Input material: naive CD8+ T cells from blood, with Jurkat cell RNA spiked in. This sample's subset: FACS-sorted CD8+CD4-CCR7+CD45RA+ naive T cells. The receptors originated from a human donor in good health. Some libraries in this study had Jurkat cell RNA spiked in.

About this clonotype: Its ends do not fully match the called genes, so a read error is possible. The chain is built from TRBV5-3 and TRBJ2-1; 10 bases fit TRBD2. TRBV5-3 is placed among ORFs of uncertain function. This CDR3 comprises 15 residues. The CDR3 sequence: CASSLFSGGTHEQFF. In DNA, the CDR3 is TGTGCCAGCAGCTTATTTAGCGGGGGGACTCATGAGCAGTTCTTC.

This clonotype was observed many times. The gene calls are TRBV6-5 and TRBJ2-7; the D gene is possibly TRBD1 (6 bases). The CDR3 is 14 amino acids. The germline CDR1 and CDR2 sequences are MNHEY and SVGAGI. V was trimmed by 0 bases and J by 6 bases, leaving 12 bases between them. The DNA of the CDR3 is TGTGCCAGCAGTTACTCCAGGGGTAGTGGCGAGCAGTACTTC. Translating gives CASSYSRGSGEQYF.

This clonotype was found a few times. This chain connects TRBV27 to TRBJ2-7, with D uncertain. Looked up from germline, CDR1 is MNHEY and CDR2 is SMNVEV (reference sequence). This CDR3 has 12 residues. Deletions cut 6 bases from V and 2 bases from J, with 8 bases between. CDR3 bases: TGTGCCAGCAGAAAAGAACCCTACGAGCAGTACTTC. This gives the protein CASRKEPYEQYF.

This clonotype was seen only a few times. The rearrangement uses TRBV24-1 and TRBJ2-2, with TRBD1 matching over 11 bases. CDR1 is KGHDR, CDR2 SFDVKD, per germline. This CDR3 is built from 15 residues. V shed 5 bases and J 5 bases; nucleotides not matched to a gene: 3. The CDR3 reads CATSGWDRGTGELFF. CDR3 sequence (DNA): TGTGCCACCAGTGGCTGGGACAGGGGGACCGGGGAGCTGTTTTTT.

The table lists this clonotype with a few counts. The rearrangement links TRBV27 to TRBJ2-7; TRBD2 matches at 7 bases. Unmatched junction bases numbered 9, after V lost 6 bases and J lost 4 bases. CDR1 is MNHEY, CDR2 SMNVEV, per germline (reference sequence). The CDR3 sequence is 14 residues long. CDR3 protein: CASSWAGEPYEQYF. DNA of the CDR3: TGTGCCAGCAGCTGGGCGGGGGAGCCATACGAGCAGTACTTC.

The table lists this clonotype with a few counts. V is TRBV13 and J is TRBJ1-4; 9 bases fit TRBD1. This CDR3 has 15 residues. Trimming at V came to 5 bases and at J to 4 bases, leaving 5 bases not matched to a gene. Germline lookup yields CDR1 PRHDT and CDR2 FYEKMQ (reference sequence). The CDR3 reads CASSQGGQGNEKLFF. The CDR3 DNA reads as TGTGCCAGCAGCCAAGGGGGACAGGGTAATGAAAAACTGTTTTTT.

This clonotype occurred many times. The CDR3 region is CASRPRATYEQYF. The CDR3 DNA reads as TGTGCCAGCAGGCCCCGGGCCACCTACGAGCAGTACTTC. This sequence joins TRBV3-1 and TRBJ2-7; D gene uncertain. The CDR3 has 13 residues. The germline gives CDR1 LGHDT, CDR2 YNNKEL (reference sequence). V lost 6 bases to trimming and J lost 2 bases, with 11 bases between them.

A note on this clonotype: A read error may explain this, as a much larger clone is one base away. The rearrangement uses TRBV9 and TRBJ2-2; TRBD1 agrees at 8 bases. This CDR3 has 15 amino acids. Germline lookup yields CDR1 SGDLS and CDR2 YYNGEE. Here the CDR3 reads CASSPTGASGGELVF. The CDR3 coding sequence is TGTGCCAGCAGCCCGACAGGGGCATCGGGCGGGGAGCTGGTTTTT. Combining the CDR3 with reference TRBV9 and TRBJ2-2 gives the whole variable domain DSGVTQTPKHLITATGQRVTLRCSPRSGDLSVYWYQQSLDQGLQFLIQYYNGEERAKGNILERFSAQQFPDLHSELNLSSLELGDSALYFCASSPTGASGGELVFGEGSRLTVL.

The chain uses TRBV24-1 and TRBJ1-2, with no clear D. Germline lookup yields CDR1 KGHDR and CDR2 SFDVKD. The CDR3 is 12 amino acids. V lost 4 bases and J lost 6, with 8 bases in between. The CDR3 protein is CATSEVGDGYTF. CDR3 nucleotide sequence: TGTGCCACCAGTGAAGTTGGGGATGGCTACACCTTC.

A note on this clonotype: Its ends do not fully match the called genes, so a read error is possible. The genes are TRBV5-3 and TRBJ2-7; weak D call: TRBD2 (6 bases). TRBV5-3 is an open reading frame, and its role is uncertain. The CDR3 has 14 residues. For the CDR3, the DNA is TGTGCCAGCAGCTTTACTAGCTCTTCCTACGAGCAGTACTTC. It specifies CASSFTSSSYEQYF.

As for this clonotype: Because the CDR3's place on the DNA is in doubt, the DNA is left out and the CDR3 is given as listed by TCRdb. The chain employs TRBV9 and TRBJ2-5; the D call of TRBD1 is as the table states it, not checked on the DNA. CDR1 is SGDLS and CDR2 is YYNGEE in the germline V gene. Both ends counted, the CDR3 spans 14 residues. The CDR3 loop is CASSVGSGTPISYF.

This clonotype was found a few times. The chain employs TRBV28 and TRBJ2-2; D unclear. This CDR3 has 12 residues. The germline gives CDR1 MDHEN, CDR2 SYDVKM. V lost 7 bases, J lost 8 bases, and 11 bases lay in between. CDR3 in amino acids: CASTSQVGELFF. Here the CDR3 DNA reads TGTGCCAGCACCTCGCAGGTTGGGGAGCTGTTTTTT.

Points on this clonotype: Given a much more abundant clone one base away, this may be a read error. This CDR3 is missing its conserved last phenylalanine or tryptophan, likely due to a read error. The rearrangement joins TRBV2 to TRBJ1-6; D is uncertain. The germline V and J ends were trimmed by 3 bases and 3 bases, with 9 bases remaining between them. The CDR3 has 15 residues. Germline V lookup: CDR1 SNHLY, CDR2 FYNNEI. The chain's CDR3 is CASSDTSVYNSPLHL. CDR3 nucleotide sequence: TGTGCCAGCAGTGATACCAGCGTCTATAATTCACCCCTCCACCTT.

The J gene is TRBJ2-1, the V gene TRBV20-1; 9 bases match TRBD2. Germline-derived CDR1 and CDR2 are DFQATT and SNEGSKA (reference sequence). V lost 8 bases and J lost 7; bases outside the gene matches: 12. The CDR3 extends over 14 amino acids. The CDR3 reads CSLIAGEVSNEQFF. The CDR3 coding sequence is TGCAGTTTAATAGCGGGAGAAGTGTCTAATGAGCAGTTCTTC.

Turning to this clonotype: Since a much larger clone is just one base distant, this may be a read error. The CDR3 does not close with the conserved phenylalanine or tryptophan, likely indicating a read error. The chain uses TRBV19 and TRBJ2-7; tentative D call: TRBD1 (5 bases). Per the germline V gene, CDR1 is LNHDA and CDR2 is SQIVND (reference sequence). The CDR3 extends over 14 amino acids. Trimming stripped 3 bases from V and 2 bases from J, with 11 bases between. The CDR3 DNA is TGTGCCAGTAGTATCGTCGCAGGGACCTACGAGCAGTACTCC. Protein: CASSIVAGTYEQYS.

The chain couples TRBV19 to TRBJ2-2; D remains ambiguous. The germline CDR1 and CDR2 sequences are LNHDA and SQIVND (reference sequence). The ends were cut back, 2 bases at V and 6 bases at J, with 7 bases in the middle. The CDR3 length is 13 residues. CDR3 in DNA: TGTGCCAGTAGTATAAATGGGGCCGGGGAGCTGTTTTTT. It specifies CASSINGAGELFF.

Regarding this clonotype: This may stem from a read error, because a much larger clone lies one nucleotide away. The genes are TRBV20-1 and TRBJ1-1, with 7 nucleotides matching TRBD1. Germline CDR1 DFQATT, CDR2 SNEGSKA (reference sequence). The CDR3 has 15 amino acids. The CDR3 region has the DNA TGCGGTGCTAGTGTACAAGGGGGCTACAGCACTGAAGCTTTCTTT. Protein sequence: CGASVQGGYSTEAFF.

In this sample, this clonotype turned up many times. The genes are TRBV29-1 and TRBJ2-1; tentatively, D is TRBD2 (5 bases). CDR3 length: 14 residues. Between the trimmed V and J ends, which lost 0 bases and 1 base, there was a span of 7 bases. Germline V gene data show CDR1 as SQVTM and CDR2 as ANQGSEA. DNA of the CDR3: TGCAGCGTTGAAGAGAGCGGTTCCTACAATGAGCAGTTCTTC. Its translation: CSVEESGSYNEQFF.

The sample holds a few counts of this clonotype. V gene TRBV19 combines with J gene TRBJ1-5, with 9 positions matching TRBD1. With 1 base clipped from V and 4 bases from J, the junction kept 2 bases outside the gene matches. Germline V lookup: CDR1 LNHDA, CDR2 SQIVND (reference sequence). CDR3 size: 15 residues. The DNA for the CDR3 is TGTGCCAGTAGTATAGGGGGACAGGGAAATCAGCCCCAGCATTTT. It specifies CASSIGGQGNQPQHF.

This clonotype turned up a few times. This chain links TRBV6-6 with TRBJ2-2; D possibly corresponds to TRBD2 (6 bases). Germline V gives CDR1 MNHNY, CDR2 SVGAGI (reference sequence). CDR3 length equals 16 residues. Trimming took 9 bases from V and 0 from J, leaving 17 bases between them. CDR3 residues: CASISSSGSNTGELFF. The CDR3 DNA is TGTGCCAGTATCTCATCCAGCGGGTCGAACACCGGGGAGCTGTTTTTT.

V usage is TRBV5-8 and J usage is TRBJ2-3, with D possibly called TRBD1 or TRBD2 (5 bases each). Germline lookup yields CDR1 SGHTS and CDR2 YDEGEE. V lost 0 bases, J lost 2 bases, and 16 bases lay in between. The CDR3 runs to 17 residues. The CDR3 protein is CASSLEEGREFTDTQYF. The DNA of the CDR3 is TGTGCCAGCAGCTTGGAAGAGGGCAGGGAGTTCACAGATACGCAGTATTTT.

This clonotype was seen a handful of times. The J gene is TRBJ1-5, the V gene TRBV4-3; no clear D gene. This CDR3 spans 15 amino acids. CDR1 and CDR2 from the germline V gene are LGHNA and YSLEER. V lost 1 base and J lost 1, with 8 bases in between. CDR3 DNA sequence: TGCGCCAGCAGCCAAGTTATGGGGAGCAATCAGCCCCAGCATTTT. As protein: CASSQVMGSNQPQHF.

The rearrangement joins TRBV27 to TRBJ2-2; D perhaps matches TRBD1 (5 bases). Germline loops: CDR1 MNHEY, CDR2 SMNVEV (reference sequence). V gave up 2 bases and J gave up 0 bases, with 16 bases separating them. This CDR3 is 18 amino acids long. The CDR3 region has the DNA TGTGCCAGCAGTTTACTTGTACGCAGGGAATCGAACACCGGGGAGCTGTTTTTT. As protein: CASSLLVRRESNTGELFF.

This clonotype occurred many times. The chain combines TRBV28 with TRBJ1-1; 8 bases are a match to TRBD1. Germline CDR1 MDHEN, CDR2 SYDVKM. The CDR3 sequence is 17 residues long. The trim removed 4 bases at V and 3 bases at J, leaving 13 bases unmatched. The DNA for the CDR3 is TGTGCCAGCAGTTCGGACAGGGTTCCATCCGCCTACACTGAAGCTTTCTTT. Translated, it gives CASSSDRVPSAYTEAFF.

This clonotype was recorded many times. The rearrangement joins TRBV7-9 to TRBJ2-3; D unresolved. Germline V gene sequence: CDR1 SEHNR, CDR2 FQNEAQ (reference sequence). Trimming cost V 10 bases and J 3 bases, with 17 bases left between them. The CDR3 consists of 14 residues. CDR3 protein: CATPGAGVTDTQYF. In DNA form, the CDR3 reads TGTGCCACCCCAGGAGCAGGTGTAACAGATACGCAGTATTTT.